The present entry profiles one TCR beta chain with its context. Its antigen remains unknown. Naive-designated CD8 cells lacked CD45RO, were positively enriched for CCR7, and omitted terminally differentiated effector memory CD45RA+ cells. This CDR3 region has 14 residues. The V end was cut by 6 bases, the J end by 1 base, with 12 bases between. The germline gives CDR1 MNHEY, CDR2 SVGAGI. This entry belongs to a study of shared clonotypes between healthy human individuals. Study results and limitations: Rarefaction indicated that sorted-subset sequencing remained incomplete although depth was large. Around 4.7% was the fraction of naive CD4 clonotypes found shared across a few donors. Non-shared clonotypes displayed generation probabilities falling below those of clonotypes present in all four donors.

Repertoires were generated with immunoSEQ multiplex PCR, while TCRdb's copy carries only in-frame clones and drops some. Of about 1,800,000 clones listed, just under 95% are singletons. The chain uses TRBV6-5 and TRBJ1-1, with D unresolved. The clonotype originates from a man aged 18-30 years in good health. Sequencing was done on a sample of naive CD8+ T cells sorted from blood. The CDR3 reads CASSEFTANTEAFF. The CDR3 region has the DNA TGTGCCAGCAGCGAGTTTACAGCGAACACTGAAGCTTTCTTT.